This T cell receptor beta chain was obtained from a study of radiotherapy plus CTLA-4 blockade in lung cancer. On the study more broadly: Under 20% of enrolled patients responded objectively, and about 31% had disease control. Regarding the study as a whole: Blood saw expansion of tumor-derived TCR clones after radiotherapy plus ipilimumab.

Some clones are missing from TCRdb's copy, which holds only in-frame ones; the method was immunoSEQ multiplex PCR. Of 81,000 or so clones listed, around 78% are singletons. As concerns this clone: What it recognizes is unknown.

Ipilimumab CTLA-4 blockade and focal radiation were given to patients with chemo-refractory metastatic non-small-cell lung cancer. The TCR was taken from a human donor with non-small cell lung cancer whose response to radiotherapy plus ipilimumab could not be evaluated. Some clones in this sample may be carry-over from other donors' samples. The material was peripheral blood, obtained from a patient treated with radiotherapy plus ipilimumab.

The CDR3 loop is CASSLTVEETQYF. In DNA form, the CDR3 reads TGCGCCAGCAGCTTGACGGTGGAAGAGACCCAGTACTTC. The chain has TRBV5-1 and TRBJ2-5; no clear D gene. CDR3 length: 13 amino acids. The V end lost 1 base, the J end lost 3 bases, and 7 bases lay between the germline ends. CDR1 is SGHRS, CDR2 YFSETQ, per germline. The whole variable domain, remainder taken from reference TRBV5-1 and TRBJ2-5, is KAGVTQTPRYLIKTRGQQVTLSCSPISGHRSVSWYQQTPGQGLQFLFEYFSETQRNKGNFPGRFSGRQFSNSRSEMNVSTLELGDSALYLCASSLTVEETQYFGPGTRLLVL.